In its sample, the clone carrying this T cell receptor (beta chain) was seen once. This sample was taken from a study of blood T cell repertoires in COVID-19. For the study at large: COVID-19 samples collected from the United States, Italy and Spain covered acute and convalescent phases. PBMCs, B-cell-depleted T cells, or T cells provided the cDNA or gDNA that made up the material.

Libraries were prepared by immunoSEQ multiplex PCR; TCRdb keeps only in-frame clonotypes and omits some of them. The sample holds 180,000 or so clones, 75% to 90% seen once. The CDR3 is 13 amino acids. V was trimmed by 3 bases and J by 2 bases, leaving 7 bases between them. Per the germline V gene, CDR1 is MDHEN and CDR2 is SYDVKM. Donors were grouped by their self-reported clinical history. Symptom resolution, clearance, or two negative PCRs marked the recovered donors of Cohort 3. The sample comprised PBMCs or T cells enriched from blood (not recorded which). The clonotype was recovered from a woman aged 55-69 years who had recovered from COVID-19. J is TRBJ1-2 and V is TRBV28, with D uncertain. The DNA of the CDR3 is TGTGCCAGCAGTTTCGGGAGGAACTATGGCTACACCTTC. Translation: CASSFGRNYGYTF.